This T cell receptor (beta chain) was sequenced during a study of shared clonotypes between healthy human individuals. As to this clone: Antigen: not known.

Only in-frame clones appear in the TCRdb table, and some are missing; sequencing was by immunoSEQ multiplex PCR. The table shows about 1 million clones, with 60% to 80% occurring only once. The study's findings and limits: Larger estimated richness was generally seen in naive subsets than in memory subsets. Donors were few, which limited the genetic and exposure-history diversity represented.

From CD4+ cells came CD45RA+ naive and CD45RA-negative memory subsets. Material: memory CD4+ T cells sorted from blood. Subset given: CD45RA-negative fraction. The TCR sequence derives from a man aged 18 to 35 in good health.

The CDR3, as DNA: TGTGCCAGCAGTTCCACCTACGAGCAGTACTTC. It codes for CASSSTYEQYF. The chain couples TRBV28 to TRBJ2-7; D is unresolved. The length of the CDR3 is 11 residues. V gave up 4 bases and J gave up 2 bases, with 3 bases separating them. Per germline, CDR1 MDHEN and CDR2 SYDVKM.